The T cell receptor (beta chain) described here comes from a study of blood T cell repertoires in COVID-19. Using immunoSEQ multiplex PCR, the repertoire was profiled, and TCRdb retains in-frame clones only, with some absent. The repertoire holds 250,000 to 300,000 clones, with 85% as singletons. Germline V lookup: CDR1 MNHEY, CDR2 SVGAGI. This CDR3 contains 14 residues. The trim removed 0 bases at V and 5 bases at J, leaving 4 bases unmatched. The clonotype comes from a man between 50 and 59 years old with active or convalescent COVID-19. The sequencing input was peripheral blood. J is TRBJ2-7 and V is TRBV6-5; 7 nucleotides match TRBD2. For the CDR3, the DNA is TGTGCCAGCAGTTACTCGACTAGCACAGACGAGCAGTACTTC. It specifies CASSYSTSTDEQYF.